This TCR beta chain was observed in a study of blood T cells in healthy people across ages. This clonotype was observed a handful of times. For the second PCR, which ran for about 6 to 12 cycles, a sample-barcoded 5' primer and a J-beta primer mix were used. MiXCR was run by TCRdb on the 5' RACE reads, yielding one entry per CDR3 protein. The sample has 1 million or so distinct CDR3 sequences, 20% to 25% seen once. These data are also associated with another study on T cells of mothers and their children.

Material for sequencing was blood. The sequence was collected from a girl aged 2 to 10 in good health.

The chain's CDR3 is CASNSLGQPQHF. The CDR3 DNA reads TGTGCCAGCAACTCCCTCGGTCAGCCCCAGCATTTT. The chain recombines TRBV12-3 or TRBV12-4 with TRBJ1-5; D gene ambiguous. This CDR3 comprises 12 residues. The germline V and J ends were trimmed by 7 bases and 6 bases, with 10 bases remaining between them.